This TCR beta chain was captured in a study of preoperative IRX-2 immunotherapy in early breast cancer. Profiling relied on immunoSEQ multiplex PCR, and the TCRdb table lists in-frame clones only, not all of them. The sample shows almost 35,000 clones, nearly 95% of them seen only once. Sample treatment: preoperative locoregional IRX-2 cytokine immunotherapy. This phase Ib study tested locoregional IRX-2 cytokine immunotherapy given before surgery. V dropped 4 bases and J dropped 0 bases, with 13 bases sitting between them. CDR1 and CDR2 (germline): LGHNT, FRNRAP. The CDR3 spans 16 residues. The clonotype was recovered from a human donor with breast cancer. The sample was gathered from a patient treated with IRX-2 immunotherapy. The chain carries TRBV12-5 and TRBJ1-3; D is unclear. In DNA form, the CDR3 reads TGTGCTAGTGGTTCCATTATACACCGCTCTGGAAACACCATATATTTT. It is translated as CASGSIIHRSGNTIYF. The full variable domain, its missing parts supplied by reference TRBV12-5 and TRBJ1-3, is DARVTQTPRHKVTEMGQEVTMRCQPILGHNTVFWYRQTMMQGLELLAYFRNRAPLDDSGMPKDRFSAEMPDATLATLKIQPSEPRDSAVYFCASGSIIHRSGNTIYFGEGSWLTVV.